This TCR beta chain is drawn from a study of blood T cell repertoires in COVID-19. Germline trimming cut 4 bases from V and 4 bases from J; bases unmatched to any gene: 8. Germline CDR1 reads SGHRS; CDR2 reads YFSETQ. This CDR3 spans 16 amino acids. Profiling relied on immunoSEQ multiplex PCR, and the TCRdb table lists in-frame clones only, not all of them. Of roughly 330,000 clones listed, roughly 90% are singletons. Sequenced material: peripheral blood. The rearrangement uses TRBV5-1 and TRBJ2-1; 10 bases map to TRBD2. This TCR was sampled from a man between 18 and 35 years old who had recovered from COVID-19. The CDR3 DNA reads TGCGCCAGCAGCAGATACCCTAGCGGGGGTTACAATGAGCAGTTCTTC. Its translation is CASSRYPSGGYNEQFF.